Shown below are 31 T cell receptor beta chains from a single sample sequenced in a study of cytomegalovirus exposure and HLA in healthy donors. 13 Jbeta primers and 60 Vbeta primers were used for the PCR. Repertoires were generated with immunoSEQ multiplex PCR, while TCRdb's copy carries only in-frame clones and drops some. The sample has roughly 190,000 clones; 79% are singletons. Sequencing was performed on PBMCs. The receptors were sampled from a girl between 5 and 17 years old in good health and CMV-seropositive.

This chain joins TRBV27 and TRBJ2-2; 12 bases fit TRBD2. Germline loops: CDR1 MNHEY, CDR2 SMNVEV (reference sequence). V trimming: 5 bases; J trimming: 0 bases; junction bases outside the gene matches: 7. The CDR3 covers 18 residues. CDR3 protein: CASSPRLAGDTNTGELFF. The CDR3, as DNA: TGTGCCAGCAGTCCCCGACTAGCGGGGGATACGAACACCGGGGAGCTGTTTTTT.

The rearrangement joins TRBV4-2 to TRBJ2-5; a possible D gene is TRBD1 (6 bases). CDR3 length: 15 amino acids. CDR1 and CDR2 (germline): LGHNA, YNFKEQ. Trimming took 5 bases from V and 2 from J, leaving 15 bases between them. The CDR3 reads CASSVRGQPQETQYF. For the CDR3, the DNA is TGTGCCAGCAGCGTGCGTGGACAGCCACAAGAGACCCAGTACTTC.

This chain joins TRBV14 and TRBJ2-5, with TRBD1 matching 9 bases. In germline, CDR1 is SGHDN, CDR2 FVKESK. J lost 1 base, V lost 5 bases, and 8 bases had no gene match. The CDR3 is made up of 16 amino acids. CDR3 in amino acids: CASSWGDRAFQETQYF. The CDR3, as DNA: TGTGCCAGCAGCTGGGGGGACAGGGCGTTCCAAGAGACCCAGTACTTC. Complete variable domain (other parts from reference TRBV14 and TRBJ2-5): EAGVTQFPSHSVIEKGQTVTLRCDPISGHDNLYWYRRVMGKEIKFLLHFVKESKQDESGMPNNRFLAERTGGTYSTLKVQPAELEDSGVYFCASSWGDRAFQETQYFGPGTRLLVL.

The rearrangement joins TRBV4-1 to TRBJ1-2, with D hard to call. Looked up from germline, CDR1 is MGHRA and CDR2 is YSYEKL. Trimming stripped 7 bases from V and 3 bases from J, with 18 bases between. This CDR3 region has 15 residues. This CDR3 reads CASTPHVGGDYGYTF. The CDR3 DNA is TGCGCCAGCACTCCACACGTGGGAGGCGACTATGGCTACACCTTC.

The chain combines TRBV18 with TRBJ1-3; D is unclear. The CDR3 is made up of 17 amino acids. V lost 1 base to trimming and J lost 0 bases, with 13 bases between them. CDR1 is KGHSH, CDR2 LQKENI, per germline. Here the CDR3 DNA reads TGTGCCAGCTCACCACAGAGAACAGAAATCTCTGGAAACACCATATATTTT. This translates into CASSPQRTEISGNTIYF. The whole variable domain, filled in from reference TRBV18 and TRBJ1-3, reads NAGVMQNPRHLVRRRGQEARLRCSPMKGHSHVYWYRQLPEEGLKFMVYLQKENIIDESGMPKERFSAEFPKEGPSILRIQQVVRGDSAAYFCASSPQRTEISGNTIYFGEGSWLTVV.

This chain connects TRBV18 to TRBJ2-7; D is possibly TRBD2 (7 bases). From germline, CDR1 is KGHSH and CDR2 LQKENI. The CDR3 loop spans 14 amino acids. The V gene lost 1 base and the J gene lost 5 bases, with 12 bases spanning the gap. The CDR3, as DNA: TGTGCCAGCTCACCACAGGGGGGGACCGACGAGCAGTACTTC. As protein: CASSPQGGTDEQYF.

The gene calls are TRBV6-1 and TRBJ1-1; the D gene is possibly TRBD1 (6 bases). The length of the CDR3 is 13 residues. Germline CDR1 is MNHNS and CDR2 is SASEGT. Trimming cost V 11 bases and J 4 bases, with 17 bases left between them. The CDR3 DNA sequence: TGTGCCGAGTCGGCGGGGGGGGCCACTGAAGCTTTCTTT. Residues: CAESAGGATEAFF.

The chain links TRBV29-1 to TRBJ1-6; possible D gene TRBD1, 6 bases. The CDR3 spans 15 residues. Germline loops: CDR1 SQVTM, CDR2 ANQGSEA. V lost 5 bases and J lost 5, with 16 bases in between. The CDR3 is CSVTLQDSNNSPLHF. The CDR3 DNA follows: TGCAGCGTTACCCTACAGGACAGCAATAATTCACCCCTCCACTTT.

This chain uses TRBV19 with TRBJ2-2; 8 bases are a match to TRBD1. CDR3 length equals 14 residues. Trimming took 7 bases from V and 5 from J; bases not matched to a gene: 6. CDR1 is LNHDA, CDR2 SQIVND, per germline (reference sequence). CDR3 amino acids: CASIAGGKTGELFF. CDR3 DNA sequence: TGTGCCAGTATAGCAGGGGGCAAAACCGGGGAGCTGTTTTTT. Variable domain in full (rest from reference TRBV19 and TRBJ2-2): DGGITQSPKYLFRKEGQNVTLSCEQNLNHDAMYWYRQDPGQGLRLIYYSQIVNDFQKGDIAEGYSVSREKKESFPLTVTSAQKNPTAFYLCASIAGGKTGELFFGEGSRLTVL.

This chain connects TRBV11-2 to TRBJ2-1; 8 bases match TRBD1. In germline, CDR1 is SGHAT, CDR2 FQNNGV. V gave up 2 bases and J gave up 7 bases; unmatched junction bases: 4. The CDR3 contains 14 residues. This CDR3 reads CASSLQGARNEQFF. The CDR3 DNA reads TGTGCCAGCAGCTTACAGGGGGCTAGGAATGAGCAGTTCTTC.

Only one count was recorded for this clone. V usage is TRBV27 and J usage is TRBJ2-1; 8 nucleotides match TRBD1. This CDR3 is 14 amino acids long. Unmatched junction bases numbered 3, after V lost 5 bases and J lost 3 bases. Germline CDR1 is MNHEY and CDR2 is SMNVEV (reference sequence). Written as DNA, the CDR3 is TGTGCCAGCAGTCCTGGGACAGGCTACAATGAGCAGTTCTTC. Translated, it gives CASSPGTGYNEQFF.

The chain is built from TRBV4-1 and TRBJ1-2; D remains unclear. Germline CDR1 and CDR2: MGHRA and YSYEKL. With 1 base removed from V and 8 bases from J, the gap between germline ends came to 17 bases. This CDR3 contains 15 residues. The CDR3 region is CASSQGKVGSEGYTF. In nucleotides, the CDR3 is TGCGCCAGCAGCCAAGGTAAAGTCGGATCGGAGGGCTACACCTTC.

This chain uses TRBV14 with TRBJ1-1; D unresolved. Trimming stripped 4 bases from V and 3 bases from J, with 9 bases between. The CDR3 totals 13 residues. Germline V gene lookup returns CDR1 SGHDN and CDR2 FVKESK. The CDR3 nucleotides read TGTGCCAGCAGCCTCTTGGGCTACACTGAAGCTTTCTTT. Protein sequence: CASSLLGYTEAFF.

The chain carries TRBV7-9 and TRBJ2-7, with TRBD1 matching 10 bases. This CDR3 has 15 amino acids. V trimming: 5 bases; J trimming: 3 bases; junction bases outside the gene matches: 7. CDR1 is SEHNR, CDR2 FQNEAQ, per germline (reference sequence). CDR3 amino acids: CASSILDRGGYEQYF. Here the CDR3 DNA reads TGTGCCAGCAGCATCCTGGACAGGGGGGGCTACGAGCAGTACTTC.

This chain uses TRBV10-1 with TRBJ1-5; tentatively, D is TRBD1 (5 bases). Germline assignment: CDR1 WNHNN and CDR2 SYGVQD (reference sequence). The CDR3 has 13 amino acids. V shed 6 bases and J shed 3 bases, with 9 bases lying between them. In nucleotides, the CDR3 is TGCGCCAGCAGGGGGCAGTTCAATCAGCCCCAGCATTTT. Its protein product is CASRGQFNQPQHF.

V gene TRBV5-1 combines with J gene TRBJ2-5; possible D gene TRBD2, 5 bases. The CDR3 loop spans 15 amino acids. Germline-derived CDR1 and CDR2 are SGHRS and YFSETQ. V shed 4 bases and J shed 1 base, with 14 bases lying between them. The CDR3 DNA sequence: TGCGCCAGCAGCCGATCCCATAGCGTCCAAGAGACCCAGTACTTC. Translated, it gives CASSRSHSVQETQYF.

This rearrangement joins TRBV27 to TRBJ2-1; 9 bases line up with TRBD1. This CDR3 contains 15 residues. Germline CDR1 MNHEY, CDR2 SMNVEV (reference sequence). V was pared by 5 bases and J by 4 bases, with 6 bases of the junction left unmatched. CDR3 in DNA: TGTGCCAGCAGTATCGCGGACAGGGGATACAATGAGCAGTTCTTC. It yields the protein CASSIADRGYNEQFF.

This clone is a singleton in its sample. V usage is TRBV5-8 and J usage is TRBJ1-2, with TRBD1 as a possible D gene (6 bases). Trimming pared 0 bases from V and 3 bases from J, leaving 9 bases between. Looked up from germline, CDR1 is SGHTS and CDR2 is YDEGEE. The CDR3 totals 14 residues. CDR3 sequence reads: CASSLGQDYYGYTF. The DNA for the CDR3 is TGTGCCAGCAGCTTGGGACAGGACTACTATGGCTACACCTTC.

The chain combines TRBV5-1 with TRBJ2-2, with 10 nucleotides matching TRBD1. V lost 1 base, J lost 6 bases, and 6 bases stayed unmatched. The CDR3 loop spans 16 amino acids. Germline assignment: CDR1 SGHRS and CDR2 YFSETQ. CDR3 sequence: CASSLSTGGNSGELFF. CDR3 nucleotide sequence: TGCGCCAGCAGCTTGTCGACAGGGGGCAACTCCGGGGAGCTGTTTTTT. Full variable domain (rest looked up from reference TRBV5-1 and TRBJ2-2): KAGVTQTPRYLIKTRGQQVTLSCSPISGHRSVSWYQQTPGQGLQFLFEYFSETQRNKGNFPGRFSGRQFSNSRSEMNVSTLELGDSALYLCASSLSTGGNSGELFFGEGSRLTVL.

This rearrangement joins TRBV5-4 to TRBJ2-3, with a tentative D call TRBD2 (6 bases). Trimming took off 5 bases at V and 6 bases at J, with 10 bases between the two ends. From germline, CDR1 is SGHNT and CDR2 YYREEE (reference sequence). The CDR3 runs 12 residues. This CDR3 is CASSRSGDTQYF. The CDR3 DNA sequence: TGTGCCAGCAGTCGAAGCGGGGATACGCAGTATTTT.

This clone was detected once. This CDR3 reads CASSLFQAGNSPLHF. The CDR3 nucleotides are TGTGCCAGCAGCTTATTTCAGGCGGGAAATTCACCCCTCCACTTT. The V and J genes are TRBV7-9 and TRBJ1-6; unclear D gene. The germline gives CDR1 SEHNR, CDR2 FQNEAQ (reference sequence). The CDR3 contains 15 residues. Deletions cut 2 bases from V and 7 bases from J, with 12 bases between.

V is TRBV11-3 and J is TRBJ2-5; 7 bases map to TRBD2. This CDR3 is built from 13 residues. Looked up from germline, CDR1 is SGHNT and CDR2 is YENEEA. V lost 3 bases and J lost 3; bases outside the gene matches: 1. CDR3: CASSLLAEETQYF. CDR3 in DNA: TGTGCCAGCAGCTTGCTAGCGGAAGAGACCCAGTACTTC.

This chain uses TRBV7-2 with TRBJ2-5, with 10 bases matching TRBD1. The CDR3 contains 14 residues. The V segment lost 5 bases and the J segment 5 bases; nucleotides outside the gene matches: 5. Germline V gives CDR1 SGHTA, CDR2 FQGNSA. CDR3 amino acids: CASSPWDRGETQYF. In DNA, the CDR3 is TGTGCCAGCAGCCCCTGGGACAGGGGTGAGACCCAGTACTTC.

The CDR3 DNA reads TGTGCCAGCAGCCAACCGCCTCGCCGGGGAGGGGGCAATGAGCAGTTCTTC. It specifies CASSQPPRRGGGNEQFF. This chain uses TRBV14 with TRBJ2-1; D is possibly TRBD2 (7 bases). Germline CDR1 and CDR2: SGHDN and FVKESK. This CDR3 has 17 residues. V dropped 2 bases and J dropped 6 bases, with 20 bases sitting between them.

V usage is TRBV5-4 and J usage is TRBJ1-1, with D possibly TRBD1 on 5 matching bases. Between the trimmed V and J ends, which lost 3 bases and 4 bases, there was a span of 25 bases. In germline, CDR1 is SGHNT, CDR2 YYREEE (reference sequence). The CDR3 has 18 amino acids. The CDR3 sequence is CASSSLGTPRGAGTEAFF. The CDR3 nucleotides are TGTGCCAGCAGCTCCCTTGGTACCCCAAGGGGCGCTGGCACTGAAGCTTTCTTT. The whole variable domain, remainder taken from reference TRBV5-4 and TRBJ1-1, is ETGVTQSPTHLIKTRGQQVTLRCSSQSGHNTVSWYQQALGQGPQFIFQYYREEENGRGNFPPRFSGLQFPNYSSELNVNALELDDSALYLCASSSLGTPRGAGTEAFFGQGTRLTVV.

The gene calls are TRBV27 and TRBJ1-1; 9 positions agree with TRBD1. J gave up 3 bases and V 5 bases, and 4 bases lay outside the gene matches. This CDR3 comprises 14 residues. Germline CDR1 and CDR2: MNHEY and SMNVEV (reference sequence). DNA of the CDR3: TGTGCCAGCAGTCAAACAGGGGGCTACACTGAAGCTTTCTTT. This gives the protein CASSQTGGYTEAFF.

Concerning this clone itself: The junction and the germline gene differ at one end; a read error may be behind it. For the CDR3, the DNA is TGTGCCAGCAGTCTATCCAGGGACAATGAGCAGTTCTTC. Translation gives CASSLSRDNEQFF. The rearrangement uses TRBV27 and TRBJ2-1; a possible D gene is TRBD1 (5 bases). Germline assignment: CDR1 MNHEY and CDR2 SMNVEV (reference sequence). CDR3 size: 13 residues.

This clone was detected once. The chain couples TRBV5-1 to TRBJ1-1; tentatively, D is TRBD1 (5 bases). V was cut by 3 bases and J by 7 bases, with 19 bases left in between. Germline values: CDR1 SGHRS, CDR2 YFSETQ. The CDR3 length is 15 residues. In DNA, the CDR3 is TGCGCCAGCAGCTCCTTGTGGGGGGTTCGGGGTGAAGCTTTCTTT. Amino acid sequence: CASSSLWGVRGEAFF.

The chain uses TRBV10-3 and TRBJ1-6; a possible D gene is TRBD1 (5 bases). This CDR3 is built from 13 residues. Looked up from germline, CDR1 is ENHRY and CDR2 is SYGVKD. V was shortened by 7 bases and J by 7 bases, with 11 bases between the two germline ends. The CDR3 DNA reads as TGTGCCATCAACCCGACAGAGAATTCACCCCTCCACTTT. Translation gives CAINPTENSPLHF.

This clone was counted a few times. The rearrangement joins TRBV11-2 to TRBJ2-5, with a weak D call TRBD2 (7 bases). Germline loops: CDR1 SGHAT, CDR2 FQNNGV. V lost 1 base, J lost 4 bases, and 13 bases lay in between. The CDR3 has 15 residues. CDR3 amino acids: CASSLVLGGVETQYF. DNA of the CDR3: TGTGCCAGCAGCTTAGTACTAGGGGGGGTAGAGACCCAGTACTTC.

This clone was seen only a few times. The chain employs TRBV5-1 and TRBJ1-5; TRBD1 is a possible D gene (5 bases). The CDR3 has 13 residues. The germline CDR1 and CDR2 sequences are SGHRS and YFSETQ. V was trimmed by 4 bases and J by 5 bases, leaving 10 bases between them. Here the CDR3 reads CASSPGVDQPQHF. The DNA for the CDR3 is TGCGCCAGCAGCCCGGGGGTAGATCAGCCCCAGCATTTT.